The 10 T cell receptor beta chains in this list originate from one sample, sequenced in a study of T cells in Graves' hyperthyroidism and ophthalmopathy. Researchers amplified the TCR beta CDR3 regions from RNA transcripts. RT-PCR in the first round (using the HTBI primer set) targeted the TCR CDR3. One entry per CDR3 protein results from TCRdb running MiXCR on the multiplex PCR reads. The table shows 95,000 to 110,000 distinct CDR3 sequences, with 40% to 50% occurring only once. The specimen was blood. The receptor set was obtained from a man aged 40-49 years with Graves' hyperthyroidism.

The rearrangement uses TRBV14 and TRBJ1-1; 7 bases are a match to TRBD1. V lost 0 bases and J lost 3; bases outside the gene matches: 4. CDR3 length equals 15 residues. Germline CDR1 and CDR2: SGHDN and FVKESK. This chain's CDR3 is CASSQDEGGHTEAFF. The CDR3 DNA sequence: TGTGCCAGCAGCCAAGATGAAGGGGGCCACACTGAAGCTTTCTTT.

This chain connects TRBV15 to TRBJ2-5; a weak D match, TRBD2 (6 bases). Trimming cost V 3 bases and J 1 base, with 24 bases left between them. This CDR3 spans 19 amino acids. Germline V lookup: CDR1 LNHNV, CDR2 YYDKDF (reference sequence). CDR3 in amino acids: CATSSPRYSAGNVQETQYF. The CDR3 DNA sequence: TGTGCCACCAGCAGCCCCCGCTATAGCGCGGGAAATGTCCAAGAGACCCAGTACTTC.

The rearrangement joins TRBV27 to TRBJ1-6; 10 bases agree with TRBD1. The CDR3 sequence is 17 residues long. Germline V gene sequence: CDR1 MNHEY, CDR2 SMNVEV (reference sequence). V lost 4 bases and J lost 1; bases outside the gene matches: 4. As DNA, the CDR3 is TGTGCCAGCAGTTCGACAGGGGGCGCGTCCTATAATTCACCCCTCCACTTT. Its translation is CASSSTGGASYNSPLHF.

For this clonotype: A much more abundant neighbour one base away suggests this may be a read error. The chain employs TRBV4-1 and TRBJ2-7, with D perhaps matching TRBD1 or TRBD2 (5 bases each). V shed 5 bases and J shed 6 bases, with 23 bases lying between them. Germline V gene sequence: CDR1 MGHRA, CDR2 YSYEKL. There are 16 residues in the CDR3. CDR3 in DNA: TGCGCCAGCAGCTGGGGTTCTGGAAGAGGGGCCTCCGAGCAGTACTTC. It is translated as CASSWGSGRGASEQYF.

CDR3 residues: CASSLPTRPYNEQFF. DNA for the CDR3: TGTGCCAGCAGCCTACCGACTAGACCCTACAATGAGCAGTTCTTC. The rearrangement joins TRBV7-2 to TRBJ2-1, with D tentatively TRBD2 (6 bases). The V end was cut by 5 bases, the J end by 2 bases, with 13 bases between. Per germline, CDR1 SGHTA and CDR2 FQGNSA. The CDR3 has 15 amino acids.

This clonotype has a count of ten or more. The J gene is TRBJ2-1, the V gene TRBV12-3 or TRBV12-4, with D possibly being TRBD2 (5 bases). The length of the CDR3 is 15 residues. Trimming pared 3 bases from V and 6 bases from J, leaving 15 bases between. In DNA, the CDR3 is TGTGCCAGCAGTTTGGTGGGAGCAGCCTTCAATGAGCAGTTCTTC. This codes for CASSLVGAAFNEQFF.

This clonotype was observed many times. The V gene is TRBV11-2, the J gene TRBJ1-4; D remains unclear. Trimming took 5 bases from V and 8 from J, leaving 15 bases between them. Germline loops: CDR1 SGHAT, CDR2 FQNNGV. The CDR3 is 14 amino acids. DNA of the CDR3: TGTGCCAGCAGCCCCGCGGATTACAAGGAAAAACTGTTTTTT. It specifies CASSPADYKEKLFF.

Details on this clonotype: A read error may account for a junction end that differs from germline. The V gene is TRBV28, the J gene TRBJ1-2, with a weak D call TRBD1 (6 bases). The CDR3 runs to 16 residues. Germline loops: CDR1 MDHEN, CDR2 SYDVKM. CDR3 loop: CACSLLQGFLHYGYTF. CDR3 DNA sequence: TGTGCCTGCAGTTTATTACAGGGCTTCCTTCACTATGGCTACACCTTC.

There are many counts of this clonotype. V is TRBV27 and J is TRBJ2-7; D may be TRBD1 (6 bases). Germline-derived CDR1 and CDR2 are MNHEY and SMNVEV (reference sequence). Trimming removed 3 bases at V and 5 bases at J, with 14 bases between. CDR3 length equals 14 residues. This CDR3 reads CASSLWGQRHEQYF. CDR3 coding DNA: TGTGCCAGCAGTTTGTGGGGGCAGCGCCACGAGCAGTACTTC.

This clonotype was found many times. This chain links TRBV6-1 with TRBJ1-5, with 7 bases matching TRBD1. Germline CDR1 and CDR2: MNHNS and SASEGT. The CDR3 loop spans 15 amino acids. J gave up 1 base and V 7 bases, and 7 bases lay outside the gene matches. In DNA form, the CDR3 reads TGTGCCAGCATCTCGACAGGGCTGAGCAATCAGCCCCAGCATTTT. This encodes CASISTGLSNQPQHF.